This TCR beta chain derives from a study of identical twins. The study's findings and limits: Models predicted less out-of-frame TCR alpha sharing in monozygotic twins than was found. For out-of-frame beta sequences, excess twin sharing was weaker.

This CDR3 has 11 residues. Each cDNA held unique molecular identifiers, and template switching gave it a universal primer site. TCRdb independently ran MiXCR on the 5' RACE reads; one entry per CDR3 protein. The table has some 1,600,000 distinct CDR3 sequences, around 33% seen once; the top ten hold about 0.3%. About this clonotype: Its antigen is not identified. The germline gene is not matched at one end of the junction; a read error may be the cause.

The origin of this receptor is a newborn girl in good health. This sequence joins TRBV12-3 or TRBV12-4 and TRBJ2-1; D not resolved. Input material: cord blood. CDR3 sequence: CASSFRNERFF. CDR3 bases: TGTGCCAGCAGTTTTCGTAATGAGCGGTTCTTC.